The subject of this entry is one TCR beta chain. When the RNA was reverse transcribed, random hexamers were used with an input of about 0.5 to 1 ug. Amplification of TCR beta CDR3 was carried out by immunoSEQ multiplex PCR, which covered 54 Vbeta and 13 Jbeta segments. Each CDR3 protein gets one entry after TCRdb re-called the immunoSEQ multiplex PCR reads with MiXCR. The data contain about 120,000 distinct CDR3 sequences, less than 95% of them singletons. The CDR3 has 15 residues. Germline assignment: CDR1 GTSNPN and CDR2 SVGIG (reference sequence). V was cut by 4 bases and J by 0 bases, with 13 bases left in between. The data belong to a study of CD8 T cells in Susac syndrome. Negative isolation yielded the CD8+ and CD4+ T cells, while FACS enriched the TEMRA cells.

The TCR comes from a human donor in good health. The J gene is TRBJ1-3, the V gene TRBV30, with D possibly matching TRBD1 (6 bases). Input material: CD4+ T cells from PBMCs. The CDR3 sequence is CAWKTGVFSGNTIYF. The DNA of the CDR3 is TGTGCCTGGAAGACAGGTGTTTTCTCTGGAAACACCATATATTTT.